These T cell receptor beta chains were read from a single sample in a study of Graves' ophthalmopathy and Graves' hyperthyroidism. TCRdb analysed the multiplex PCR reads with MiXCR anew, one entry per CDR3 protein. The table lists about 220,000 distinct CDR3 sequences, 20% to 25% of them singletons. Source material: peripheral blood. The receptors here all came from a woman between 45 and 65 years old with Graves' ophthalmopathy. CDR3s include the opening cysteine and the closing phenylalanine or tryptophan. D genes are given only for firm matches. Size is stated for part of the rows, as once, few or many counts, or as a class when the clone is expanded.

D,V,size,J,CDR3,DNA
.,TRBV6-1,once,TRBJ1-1,CASVGHPMNTEAFF,TGTGCCAGCGTGGGACATCCCATGAACACTGAAGCTTTCTTT
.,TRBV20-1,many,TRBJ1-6,CSAIRTDNSPLHF,TGCAGTGCTATCCGAACGGATAATTCACCCCTCCACTTT
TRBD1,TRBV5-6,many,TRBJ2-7,CASSLDRGGEQYF,TGTGCCAGCAGCCTTGACAGGGGGGGCGAGCAGTACTTC
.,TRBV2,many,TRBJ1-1,CASSERRLEGTEAFF,TGTGCCAGCAGTGAAAGACGGTTGGAGGGAACTGAAGCTTTCTTT
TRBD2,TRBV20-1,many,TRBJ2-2,CSAVAAGGPGELFF,TGCAGTGCGGTAGCAGCGGGAGGTCCCGGGGAGCTGTTTTTT
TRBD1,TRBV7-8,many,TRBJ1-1,CASSQVQGMNTEAFF,TGTGCCAGCAGCCAAGTACAGGGGATGAACACTGAAGCTTTCTTT
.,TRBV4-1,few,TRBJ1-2,CASSQTRARGPNYGYTF,TGCGCCAGCAGCCAAACCCGAGCCAGGGGCCCAAACTATGGCTACACCTTC
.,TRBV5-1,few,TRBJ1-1,CASSYAGVAFF,TGCGCCAGCAGTTATGCAGGGGTAGCTTTCTTT
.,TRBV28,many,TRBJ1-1,CASSLQGREATEAFF,TGTGCCAGCAGTTTGCAGGGTAGGGAGGCCACTGAAGCTTTCTTT
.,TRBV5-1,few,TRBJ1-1,CASSLEGSQVLFRSWPEAFF,TGCGCCAGCAGCTTGGAGGGCAGCCAGGTTCTATTTCGTTCTTGGCCTGAAGCTTTCTTT
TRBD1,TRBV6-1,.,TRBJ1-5,CASRGQGGQPQHF,TGTGCCAGCAGGGGACAGGGGGGTCAGCCCCAGCATTTT
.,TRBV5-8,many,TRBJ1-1,CASSLVGASPTEAFF,TGTGCCAGCAGCTTGGTCGGCGCAAGTCCCACTGAAGCTTTCTTT
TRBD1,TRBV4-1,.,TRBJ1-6,CASSQTGTGGRKSYNSPLHF,TGCGCCAGCAGCCAGACCGGGACAGGGGGACGGAAATCCTATAATTCACCCCTCCACTTT
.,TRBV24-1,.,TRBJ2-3,CATSGSVGTDTQYF,TGTGCCACCAGCGGGAGTGTCGGCACAGATACGCAGTATTTT
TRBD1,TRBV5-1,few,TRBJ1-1,CASSFNRGSLSEAFF,TGCGCCAGCAGCTTTAACAGGGGATCTCTCTCTGAAGCTTTCTTT
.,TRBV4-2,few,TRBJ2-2,CASSPGVTNTGELFF,TGTGCCAGCAGCCCAGGGGTAACGAACACCGGGGAGCTGTTTTTT
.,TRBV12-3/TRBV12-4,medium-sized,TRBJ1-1,CASTVGGGGNTEAFF,TGTGCCAGCACCGTCGGAGGGGGAGGGAACACTGAAGCTTTCTTT
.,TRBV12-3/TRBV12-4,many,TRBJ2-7,CASRPTRGVYEQYF,TGTGCCAGCAGGCCAACTCGAGGGGTCTACGAGCAGTACTTC
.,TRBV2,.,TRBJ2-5,CASQARGLQETQYF,TGTGCCTCCCAGGCGCGGGGCCTACAGGAGACCCAGTACTTC
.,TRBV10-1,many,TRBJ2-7,CASSLGGGNEQYF,TGCGCCAGCAGCCTTGGTGGGGGAAACGAGCAGTACTTC
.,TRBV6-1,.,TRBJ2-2,CASSELGAGELFF,TGTGCCAGCAGTGAATTGGGGGCCGGGGAGCTGTTTTTT
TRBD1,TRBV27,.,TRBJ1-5,CASSLGTGGSQPQHF,TGTGCCAGCAGTTTAGGGACAGGGGGAAGTCAGCCCCAGCATTTT
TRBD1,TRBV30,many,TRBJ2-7,CAWGLGQTYEQYF,TGTGCCTGGGGGTTGGGACAGACCTACGAGCAGTACTTC
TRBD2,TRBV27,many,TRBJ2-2,CASPRGLASPGELFF,TGTGCCTCGCCGCGGGGACTAGCCTCCCCCGGGGAGCTGTTTTTT
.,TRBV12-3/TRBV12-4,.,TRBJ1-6,CATAQLSNSPLHF,TGTGCCACCGCCCAGCTCAGCAATTCACCCCTCCACTTT
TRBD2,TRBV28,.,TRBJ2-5,CASSFGGLETQYF,TGTGCCAGCAGTTTCGGGGGGTTAGAGACCCAGTACTTC
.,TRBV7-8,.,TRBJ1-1,CASSRLQNTEAFF,TGTGCCAGCAGCAGACTACAGAACACTGAAGCTTTCTTT
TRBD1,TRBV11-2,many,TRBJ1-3,CASSSDRVGNTIYF,TGTGCCAGCAGCTCGGACAGGGTGGGAAACACCATATATTTT
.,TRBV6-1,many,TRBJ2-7,CASSEVGHYEQYF,TGTGCCAGCAGTGAAGTTGGTCATTACGAGCAGTACTTC
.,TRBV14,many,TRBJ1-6,CASSQTGTSPLHF,TGTGCCAGCAGCCAAACCGGGACGTCACCCCTCCACTTT
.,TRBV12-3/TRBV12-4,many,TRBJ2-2,CASSYQREGELFF,TGTGCCAGCAGTTACCAGCGTGAGGGGGAGCTGTTTTTT
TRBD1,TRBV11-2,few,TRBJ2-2,CASSSKTGGDTGELFF,TGTGCCAGCAGCTCGAAAACAGGGGGAGACACCGGGGAGCTGTTTTTT
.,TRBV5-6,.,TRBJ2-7,CASSLSLVSYEQYF,TGTGCCAGCAGCTTGTCACTGGTATCCTACGAGCAGTACTTC
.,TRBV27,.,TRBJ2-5,CASSLSGSRQETQYF,TGTGCCAGCAGTTTATCCGGCTCACGCCAAGAGACCCAGTACTTC
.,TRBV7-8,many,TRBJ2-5,CASSFAIVETQYF,TGTGCCAGCAGCTTTGCCATCGTGGAGACCCAGTACTTC
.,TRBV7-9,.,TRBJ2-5,CASSLPQGQETQYF,TGTGCCAGCAGCTTACCTCAGGGCCAAGAGACCCAGTACTTC
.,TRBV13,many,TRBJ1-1,CASSSEDETANTEAFF,TGTGCCAGCAGCTCAGAGGATGAGACGGCGAACACTGAAGCTTTCTTT
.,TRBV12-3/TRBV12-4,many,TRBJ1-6,CASSLGQKSPLHF,TGTGCCAGCAGTTTAGGACAGAAATCACCCCTCCACTTT
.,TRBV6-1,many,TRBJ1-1,CASSVRLNTEAFF,TGTGCCAGCAGTGTACGGTTGAACACTGAAGCTTTCTTT
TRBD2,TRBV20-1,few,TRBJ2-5,CSASGLAKETQYF,TGCAGTGCCTCGGGACTAGCGAAAGAGACCCAGTACTTC
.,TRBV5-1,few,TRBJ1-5,CASSQGIDQPQHF,TGCGCCAGCAGCCAGGGGATTGATCAGCCCCAGCATTTT
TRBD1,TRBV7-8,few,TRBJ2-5,CASSGDSPLYF,TGTGCCAGCAGCGGGGACAGTCCGCTGTACTTC
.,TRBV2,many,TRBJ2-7,CASSEGWSYEQYF,TGTGCCAGCAGTGAAGGTTGGAGTTACGAGCAGTACTTC
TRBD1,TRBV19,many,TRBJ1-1,CASSMLGTGLNTEAFF,TGTGCCAGTAGTATGCTTGGGACAGGGTTGAACACTGAAGCTTTCTTT
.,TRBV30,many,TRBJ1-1,CAWTTESGTEAFF,TGTGCCTGGACTACCGAGTCGGGCACTGAAGCTTTCTTT